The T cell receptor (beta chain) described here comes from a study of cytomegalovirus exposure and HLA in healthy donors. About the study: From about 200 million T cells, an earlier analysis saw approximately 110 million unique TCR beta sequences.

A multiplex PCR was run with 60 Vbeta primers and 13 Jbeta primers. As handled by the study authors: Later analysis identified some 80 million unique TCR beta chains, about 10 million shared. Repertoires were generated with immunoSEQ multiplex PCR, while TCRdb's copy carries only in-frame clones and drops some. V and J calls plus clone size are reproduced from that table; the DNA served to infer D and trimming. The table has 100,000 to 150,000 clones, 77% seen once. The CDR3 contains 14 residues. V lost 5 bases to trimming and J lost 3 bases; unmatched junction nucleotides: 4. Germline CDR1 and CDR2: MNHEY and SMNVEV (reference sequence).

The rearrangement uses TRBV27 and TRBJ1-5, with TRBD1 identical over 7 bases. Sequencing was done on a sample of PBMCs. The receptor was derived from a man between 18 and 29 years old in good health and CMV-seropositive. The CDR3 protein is CASSTGQFNQPQHF. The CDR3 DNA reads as TGTGCCAGCAGTACGGGACAGTTCAATCAGCCCCAGCATTTT.